The rows below give T cell receptor beta chains drawn from one sample of a study of blood T cell repertoires in COVID-19. Clones were read by immunoSEQ multiplex PCR, and TCRdb kept only the in-frame ones, dropping some. The sample includes about 230,000 clones, roughly 84% seen only once; the top ten take around 27%. The sequenced material came from peripheral blood. These receptors all come from a man aged 35 to 55 with acute or convalescent COVID-19. The CDR3 runs from the conserved cysteine through the conserved F or W. D genes are given only for firm matches. Clone size is not always given. Where it is, it says once, few, many or a class for expanded clones.

TRBD1 | TRBJ1-1 | 16 | once | TRBV5-6 | CASSLGTGGVNTEAFF | TGTGCCAGCAGCTTAGGGACAGGGGGTGTGAACACTGAAGCTTTCTTT
- | TRBJ1-5 | 13 | - | TRBV6-5 | CASSRGGNQPQHF | TGTGCCAGCAGTAGGGGGGGAAATCAGCCCCAGCATTTT
- | TRBJ1-5 | 14 | - | TRBV5-6 | CASSLGTRNQPQHF | TGTGCCAGCAGCTTAGGGACAAGAAATCAGCCCCAGCATTTT
- | TRBJ2-7 | 14 | - | TRBV3-1/TRBV3-2 | CASSPTTLSYEQYF | TGTGCCAGCAGCCCAACGACACTTTCCTACGAGCAGTACTTC
- | TRBJ2-3 | 12 | once | TRBV10-3 | CASAGGSDTQYF | TGTGCCTCGGCAGGGGGGTCAGATACGCAGTATTTT
- | TRBJ1-1 | 15 | - | TRBV24-1 | CATSDFGGWHTEAFF | TGTGCCACCAGTGATTTCGGGGGGTGGCACACTGAAGCTTTCTTT
- | TRBJ2-3 | 14 | - | TRBV6-5 | CATWGPLSTDTQYF | TGTGCCACGTGGGGGCCGCTGAGCACAGATACGCAGTATTTT
- | TRBJ1-2 | 14 | - | TRBV7-2 | CASSFDEQGYGYTF | TGTGCCAGCAGCTTCGATGAGCAGGGCTATGGCTACACCTTC
TRBD1 | TRBJ1-1 | 15 | - | TRBV19 | CASKGAQGPGTEAFF | TGTGCCAGTAAGGGGGCACAGGGCCCGGGGACTGAAGCTTTCTTT
- | TRBJ2-1 | 14 | - | TRBV18 | CASSPQATADEQFF | TGTGCCAGCTCACCACAGGCCACGGCGGATGAGCAGTTCTTC
- | TRBJ2-7 | 14 | - | TRBV5-6 | CASSLELAPYEQYF | TGTGCCAGCAGCTTGGAGTTAGCGCCCTACGAGCAGTACTTC
- | TRBJ2-3 | 15 | - | TRBV5-1 | CASSLDGRGRDTQYF | TGCGCCAGCAGCTTGGACGGGAGAGGTAGGGATACGCAGTATTTT
TRBD1 | TRBJ2-7 | 14 | once | TRBV11-1 | CASSIGTVDYEQYF | TGTGCCAGCAGCATCGGGACAGTCGACTACGAGCAGTACTTC
- | TRBJ2-2 | 14 | - | TRBV27 | CASSLVSGTGELFF | TGTGCCAGCAGTTTAGTGTCGGGCACCGGGGAGCTGTTTTTT
TRBD1 | TRBJ1-1 | 13 | - | TRBV10-3 | CAIRGQTNTEAFF | TGTGCCATCAGGGGACAGACGAACACTGAAGCTTTCTTT
- | TRBJ1-4 | 14 | - | TRBV19 | CASKEGRAIEKLFF | TGTGCCAGTAAGGAGGGCAGAGCCATTGAAAAACTGTTTTTT
TRBD2 | TRBJ2-1 | 15 | once | TRBV19 | CASSIWTSGYNEQFF | TGTGCCAGTAGTATTTGGACTAGCGGGTACAATGAGCAGTTCTTC
TRBD2 | TRBJ2-1 | 17 | once | TRBV5-1 | CASSPGTSGRASSEQFF | TGCGCCAGCAGCCCGGGGACTAGCGGGAGGGCCTCCAGTGAGCAGTTCTTC
- | TRBJ2-2 | 14 | - | TRBV6-4 | CASSRVHGTGELFF | TGTGCCAGCAGTCGGGTCCATGGCACCGGGGAGCTGTTTTTT
- | TRBJ2-7 | 15 | - | TRBV5-1 | CASSLGPREGYEQYF | TGCGCCAGCAGCTTGGGGCCCAGGGAAGGGTACGAGCAGTACTTC
TRBD2 | TRBJ2-5 | 16 | - | TRBV19 | CASSILGTSGSETQYF | TGTGCCAGTAGTATTCTAGGGACTAGCGGGAGCGAGACCCAGTACTTC
- | TRBJ2-7 | 14 | - | TRBV5-5 | CASSLFLGLTEQYF | TGTGCCAGCAGCTTGTTTCTGGGGCTCACCGAGCAGTACTTC
TRBD1 | TRBJ2-7 | 15 | - | TRBV2 | CASRPRDRAAYEQYF | TGTGCCAGCAGACCAAGGGACAGGGCCGCCTACGAGCAGTACTTC
TRBD2 | TRBJ2-3 | 17 | - | TRBV9 | CASSAGGTSGSTDTQYF | TGTGCCAGCAGCGCAGGGGGGACTAGCGGGAGCACAGATACGCAGTATTTT
- | TRBJ2-1 | 17 | - | TRBV3-1/TRBV3-2 | CASSQDLHRLRGDEQFF | TGTGCCAGCAGCCAAGATTTGCACCGTCTTAGGGGCGATGAGCAGTTCTTC
- | TRBJ1-1 | 14 | - | TRBV7-2 | CASSLSGEVAEAFF | TGTGCCAGCAGCTTAAGCGGGGAGGTCGCTGAAGCTTTCTTT
- | TRBJ2-7 | 15 | - | TRBV5-4 | CASSLAVGTHYEQYF | TGTGCCAGCAGCTTGGCAGTTGGGACACACTACGAGCAGTACTTC
- | TRBJ2-2 | 13 | - | TRBV10-3 | CAISSGDTGELFF | TGTGCCATCAGTTCGGGGGACACCGGGGAGCTGTTTTTT
- | TRBJ2-3 | 13 | - | TRBV9 | CASSDREFDTQYF | TGTGCCAGCAGCGACCGGGAGTTCGATACGCAGTATTTT
- | TRBJ1-5 | 15 | - | TRBV7-2 | CASSPLMGGVQPQHF | TGTGCCAGCAGCCCTCTGATGGGGGGGGTTCAGCCCCAGCATTTT
- | TRBJ1-1 | 13 | - | TRBV2 | CASRRDRNTEAFF | TGTGCCAGCAGACGTGACAGGAACACTGAAGCTTTCTTT
TRBD2 | TRBJ2-4 | 17 | few | TRBV19 | CASSAQPGTRIQNGADF | TGTGCCAGTAGTGCGCAGCCCGGGACTAGGATTCAGAACGGGGCCGACTTC
TRBD1 | TRBJ1-2 | 14 | - | TRBV6-1 | CASSEDRGRDGYTF | TGTGCCAGCAGTGAAGACAGGGGTCGAGATGGCTACACCTTC
TRBD2 | TRBJ2-7 | 14 | once | TRBV6-5 | CASTGLAGKYEQYF | TGTGCCAGCACCGGTCTAGCGGGAAAATACGAGCAGTACTTC
- | TRBJ1-2 | 13 | - | TRBV7-8 | CASSLEDFYGYTF | TGTGCCAGCAGCTTGGAGGATTTCTATGGCTACACCTTC
- | TRBJ2-1 | 13 | - | TRBV18 | CASSLGLLGEPFF | TGTGCCAGCTCTCTAGGACTCCTTGGGGAGCCCTTCTTC
TRBD2 | TRBJ2-1 | 19 | few | TRBV4-1 | CASSQGPLRREGRRNEQFF | TGCGCCAGCAGCCAAGGCCCCTTGAGGCGGGAGGGCCGAAGAAATGAGCAGTTCTTC
TRBD1 | TRBJ1-1 | 16 | few | TRBV7-2 | CASSLSAGQGDSEAFF | TGTGCCAGCAGCTTGTCCGCGGGACAGGGGGATTCTGAAGCTTTCTTT
TRBD1 | TRBJ1-1 | 14 | - | TRBV6-5 | CASRSGQGGSEAFF | TGTGCCAGCAGGTCAGGACAGGGGGGGTCCGAAGCTTTCTTT
- | TRBJ1-1 | 13 | - | TRBV10-3 | CAISVDSNTEAFF | TGTGCCATCAGTGTCGACAGCAACACTGAAGCTTTCTTT
- | TRBJ2-7 | 14 | few | TRBV18 | CASSRSADTYEQYF | TGTGCCAGCTCACGGAGCGCGGATACCTACGAGCAGTACTTC
- | TRBJ2-7 | 10 | - | TRBV10-1 | CARERHEQYF | TGCGCCAGGGAGCGCCACGAGCAGTACTTC
TRBD1 | TRBJ2-7 | 18 | - | TRBV4-2 | CASSQDKGRTGGSYEQYF | TGTGCCAGCAGCCAAGATAAAGGGCGGACAGGGGGTTCCTACGAGCAGTACTTC
TRBD1 | TRBJ2-5 | 14 | - | TRBV3-1/TRBV3-2 | CASSQDDRGETQYF | TGTGCCAGCAGCCAAGATGACAGGGGCGAGACCCAGTACTTC
TRBD1 | TRBJ2-4 | 13 | - | TRBV29-1 | CSGRGTGLNIQYF | TGCAGCGGAAGAGGGACAGGGCTAAACATTCAGTACTTC
- | TRBJ2-1 | 17 | - | TRBV5-1 | CASSSRVGGDAYNEQFF | TGCGCCAGCAGCTCCCGCGTGGGGGGAGATGCCTACAATGAGCAGTTCTTC
TRBD1 | TRBJ1-5 | 17 | - | TRBV19 | CASSIREGQLSNQPQHF | TGTGCCAGTAGCATCCGGGAGGGACAGCTTAGCAATCAGCCCCAGCATTTT
- | TRBJ1-5 | 19 | - | TRBV20-1 | CSASAGPGGMRGDNQPQHF | TGCAGTGCTAGTGCGGGTCCGGGGGGGATGAGAGGGGACAATCAGCCCCAGCATTTT
TRBD1 | TRBJ1-2 | 15 | - | TRBV3-1/TRBV3-2 | CASSQGTGGDYGYTF | TGTGCCAGCAGCCAGGGGACAGGGGGCGATTATGGCTACACCTTC
TRBD1 | TRBJ2-7 | 14 | - | TRBV5-1 | CASSLVDRQYEQYF | TGCGCCAGCAGCTTGGTGGACAGGCAATACGAGCAGTACTTC
TRBD1 | TRBJ2-5 | 16 | few | TRBV28 | CASSFSGTVSQETQYF | TGTGCCAGCAGTTTTTCTGGGACAGTTTCGCAAGAGACCCAGTACTTC
- | TRBJ2-5 | 14 | - | TRBV2 | CASSFERQGETQYF | TGTGCCAGCAGCTTCGAAAGGCAGGGAGAGACCCAGTACTTC
TRBD1 | TRBJ2-7 | 14 | - | TRBV5-6 | CASSLGHRGHEQYF | TGTGCCAGCAGCTTGGGGCACAGGGGGCACGAGCAGTACTTC
- | TRBJ1-1 | 13 | - | TRBV29-1 | CSVRMDKNTEAFF | TGCAGCGTCCGTATGGACAAGAACACTGAAGCTTTCTTT